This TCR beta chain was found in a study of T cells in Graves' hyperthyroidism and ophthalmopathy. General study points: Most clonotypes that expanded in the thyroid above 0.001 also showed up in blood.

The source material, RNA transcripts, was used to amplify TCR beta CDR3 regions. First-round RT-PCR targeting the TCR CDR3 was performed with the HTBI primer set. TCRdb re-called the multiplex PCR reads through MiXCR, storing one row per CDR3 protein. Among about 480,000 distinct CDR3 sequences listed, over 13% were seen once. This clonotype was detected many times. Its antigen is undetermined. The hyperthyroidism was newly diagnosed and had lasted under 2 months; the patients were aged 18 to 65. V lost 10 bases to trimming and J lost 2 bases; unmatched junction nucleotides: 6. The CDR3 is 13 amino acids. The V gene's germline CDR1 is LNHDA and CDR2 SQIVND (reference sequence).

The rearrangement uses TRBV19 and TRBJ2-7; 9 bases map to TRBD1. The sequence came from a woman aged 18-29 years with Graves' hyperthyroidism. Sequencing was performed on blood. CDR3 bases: TGTGCCATTCACGGGACAGGGCCCTACGAGCAGTACGTC. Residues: CAIHGTGPYEQYV.